This is a list of T cell receptor beta chains from one sample in a study of T-cell reconstitution after alpha-beta-depleted transplantation in children. One entry per CDR3 protein, called by TCRdb with MiXCR from the PCR reads. The sample comprises approximately 300,000 distinct CDR3 sequences, approximately 10% of which are singletons, and about 20% rests with the top ten. Material: peripheral blood, obtained 180 days after TCRalphabeta/CD19-depleted stem cell transplant. The receptors here all came from a male patient aged 2 to 9 who had a stem cell transplant for chronic granulomatous disease, so the T cells may come from the graft donor. Each CDR3 is given with its conserved first and last residue. A D gene is named only where the DNA matches it firmly. For some rows the clone size is stated as once, few or many, or as a class when expanded; others skip it.

d_call | clone_size | j_call | v_call | cdr3_nt | cdr3_aa
NA | many | TRBJ1-1 | TRBV7-8 | TGTGCCAGCAGTTTTTCGGGGAGCACTGAAGCTTTCTTT | CASSFSGSTEAFF
TRBD2 | few | TRBJ2-3 | TRBV18 | TGTGCCAGCTCACTCCTGACTAGCACGGATACGCAGTATTTT | CASSLLTSTDTQYF
TRBD2 | few | TRBJ2-7 | TRBV4-3 | TGCGCCAGCAGCCACCGGGGGGGTTCCTACGAGCAGTACTTC | CASSHRGGSYEQYF
TRBD2 | many | TRBJ2-7 | TRBV27 | TGTGCCAGCAGTCCATCCTCTTCTAGCGGGGGGAACTCCTACGAGCAGTACTTC | CASSPSSSSGGNSYEQYF
NA | few | TRBJ2-7 | TRBV6-1 | TGTGCCAGCATCTCCGGGGACCGCATCGGGGAGCAGTACTTC | CASISGDRIGEQYF
NA | many | TRBJ1-5 | TRBV11-2 | TGTGCCAGCAGCTTAAATAGGGGGAGCCGCCCATCGGGCAATCAGCCCCAGCATTTT | CASSLNRGSRPSGNQPQHF
TRBD2 | many | TRBJ2-7 | TRBV28 | TGTGCCAGCAGAAGTCGGGAGGGCAAGTGGTCCGGCGAGCAGTACTTC | CASRSREGKWSGEQYF
NA | many | TRBJ2-3 | TRBV18 | TGTGCCAGCTCACCCCGGCGGGGACCCACAGATACGCAGTATTTT | CASSPRRGPTDTQYF
TRBD2 | many | TRBJ2-1 | TRBV5-4 | TGTGCCAGCAGCGAGGGACTAGCGGGATACAATGAGCAGTTCTTC | CASSEGLAGYNEQFF
TRBD1 | few | TRBJ2-4 | TRBV28 | TGTGCCAGCGAAGTCAGGGGGATTCCCTCCACAAACATTCAGTACTTC | CASEVRGIPSTNIQYF
NA | many | TRBJ2-7 | TRBV4-1 | TGCGCCAGCAGCCAAGAAGATCCAGGGAACCACCCTTCCTACGAGCAGTACTTC | CASSQEDPGNHPSYEQYF
NA | many | TRBJ1-1 | TRBV27 | TGTGCCAGCAGTTTTATTAGGGGCGTAGCTTTCTTT | CASSFIRGVAFF
NA | many | TRBJ1-1 | TRBV7-2 | TGTGCCAGCAGCTTAGCAGGGGGGTGGAACACTGAAGCTTTCTTT | CASSLAGGWNTEAFF
NA | many | TRBJ1-2 | TRBV12-3/TRBV12-4 | TGTGCCAGCAGTTTATCGCAGGGTAGAATTTATGGCTACACCTTC | CASSLSQGRIYGYTF
NA | many | TRBJ2-1 | TRBV7-2 | TGTGCCAGCTGTCTACGGGGCAATGAGCAGTTCTTC | CASCLRGNEQFF
NA | many | TRBJ2-1 | TRBV30 | TGTGCCTGGAGTGGAGCCAATGAGCAGTTCTTC | CAWSGANEQFF
NA | NA | TRBJ1-1 | TRBV29-1 | TGCAGCGTTGGGGTTCGGGACACTGAAGCTTTCTTT | CSVGVRDTEAFF
TRBD1 | many | TRBJ2-3 | TRBV18 | TGTGCCAGCTCACGGATAGCCGGGACAGGGATAGGTGATACGCAGTATTTT | CASSRIAGTGIGDTQYF
NA | few | TRBJ2-2 | TRBV14 | TGTGCCAGCAGCCAACAGAAGATCGGGGAGCTGTTTTTT | CASSQQKIGELFF
NA | NA | TRBJ2-7 | TRBV11-2 | TGTGCCAGCAGCTTAATGCCACACGGGGACACTAGTTCCTACGAGCAGTACTTC | CASSLMPHGDTSSYEQYF
NA | many | TRBJ2-1 | TRBV20-1 | TGCAGTGCTAGGCCCCCTAGTTTAAATGAGCAGTTCTTC | CSARPPSLNEQFF
NA | NA | TRBJ2-1 | TRBV18 | TGTGCCAGCTCCGAAGGCCGGGAGTGGCACAATGAGCAGTTCTTC | CASSEGREWHNEQFF
TRBD1 | few | TRBJ2-7 | TRBV12-3/TRBV12-4 | TGTGCCAGCGTGGAACAGGGGGCGCTTGAGCAGTACTTC | CASVEQGALEQYF
NA | many | TRBJ1-2 | TRBV5-5 | TGTGCCAGCGCCACCAGACCTGATCATAACTATGGCTACACCTTC | CASATRPDHNYGYTF
NA | many | TRBJ2-7 | TRBV18 | TGTGCCAGCTCACCGGGTCGTGGGTCCTACGAGCAGTACTTC | CASSPGRGSYEQYF
NA | many | TRBJ1-4 | TRBV25-1 | TGTGCCAGCAGTGTAGGAGCTAATGAAAAACTGTTTTTT | CASSVGANEKLFF
NA | NA | TRBJ2-6 | TRBV5-1 | TGCGCCAGCAGCGCTCTCGGCCCCTCTGGGGCCAACGTCCTGACTTTC | CASSALGPSGANVLTF
NA | many | TRBJ2-2 | TRBV9 | TGTGCCAGCAGCGTATCCAGGGGGAACACCGGGGAGCTGTTTTTT | CASSVSRGNTGELFF